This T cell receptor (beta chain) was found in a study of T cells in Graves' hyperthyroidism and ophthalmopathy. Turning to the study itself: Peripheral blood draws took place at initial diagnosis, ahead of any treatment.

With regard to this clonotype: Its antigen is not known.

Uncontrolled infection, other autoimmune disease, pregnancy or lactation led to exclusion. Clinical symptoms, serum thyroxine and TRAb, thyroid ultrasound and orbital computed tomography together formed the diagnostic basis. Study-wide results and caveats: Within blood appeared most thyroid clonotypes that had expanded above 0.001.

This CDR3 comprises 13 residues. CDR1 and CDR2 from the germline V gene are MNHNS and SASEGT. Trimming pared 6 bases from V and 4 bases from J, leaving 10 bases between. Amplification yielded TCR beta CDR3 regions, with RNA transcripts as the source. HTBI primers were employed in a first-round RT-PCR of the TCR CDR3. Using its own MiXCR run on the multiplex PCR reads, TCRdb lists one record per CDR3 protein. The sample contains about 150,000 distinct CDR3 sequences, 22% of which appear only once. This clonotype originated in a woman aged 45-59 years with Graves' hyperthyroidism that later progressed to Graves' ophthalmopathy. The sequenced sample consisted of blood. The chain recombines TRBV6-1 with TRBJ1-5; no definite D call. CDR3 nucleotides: TGTGCCAGCAGATCCGAGAAGAATCAGCCCCAGCATTTT. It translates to CASRSEKNQPQHF.